Below, one TCR beta chain is given with its context. This study enrolled people aged about 18 to 90 from about two dozen US geographic areas. Clinical histories supplied by participants themselves formed the basis of cohort assignment. Per the original methods: Scientists estimated how many nucleated cells there were by amplifying reference gene primers. Libraries were prepared by immunoSEQ multiplex PCR; TCRdb keeps only in-frame clonotypes and omits some of them. The V and J calls and clone size were taken over from that table, and D and trimming were inferred from the DNA. The sample holds about 270,000 clones; 88% are singletons and the top ten take 2% to 2.5%. This entry belongs to a study of blood T cell repertoires in COVID-19. This CDR3 spans 18 amino acids. The V gene lost 2 bases and the J gene lost 0 bases, with 18 bases spanning the gap.

The clonotype originates from a woman aged 55-75 years in a cohort exposed to, infected with or recovered from COVID-19 (not recorded which). Sequencing was carried out using PBMCs or T cells enriched from blood (not recorded which). The V gene is TRBV5-7, the J gene TRBJ1-3; no clear D. TRBV5-7 is assigned to the ORF class and has an uncertain function. The CDR3: CASSLLRITMSSGNTIYF. The CDR3 coding sequence is TGTGCCAGCAGCTTACTCAGGATTACCATGAGCTCTGGAAACACCATATATTTT.